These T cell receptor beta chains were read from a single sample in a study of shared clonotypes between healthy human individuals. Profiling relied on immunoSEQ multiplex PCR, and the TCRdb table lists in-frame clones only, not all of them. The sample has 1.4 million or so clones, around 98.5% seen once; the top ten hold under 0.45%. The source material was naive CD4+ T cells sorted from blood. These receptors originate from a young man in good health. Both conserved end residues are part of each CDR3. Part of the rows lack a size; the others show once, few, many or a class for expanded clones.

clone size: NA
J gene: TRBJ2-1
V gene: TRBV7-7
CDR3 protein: CASSDGTSGMNEQFF

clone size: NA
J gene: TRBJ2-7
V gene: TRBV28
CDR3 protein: CASSSPKGLSYEQYF

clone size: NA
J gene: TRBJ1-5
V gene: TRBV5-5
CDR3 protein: CASSLQGAVNQPQHF

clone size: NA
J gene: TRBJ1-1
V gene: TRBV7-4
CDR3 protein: CASSAGGFGSTEAFF

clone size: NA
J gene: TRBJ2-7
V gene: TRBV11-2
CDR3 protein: CASSLLRGSMGYEQYF

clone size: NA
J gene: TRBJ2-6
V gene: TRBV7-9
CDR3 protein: CASSPRPAPLFSGANVLTF

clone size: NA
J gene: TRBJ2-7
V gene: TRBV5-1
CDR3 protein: CASSGGTSGSYEQYF

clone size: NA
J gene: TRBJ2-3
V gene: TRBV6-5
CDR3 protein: CASSASMSTDTQYF

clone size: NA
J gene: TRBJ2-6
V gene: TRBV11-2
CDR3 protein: CASSIGRDSGANVLTF

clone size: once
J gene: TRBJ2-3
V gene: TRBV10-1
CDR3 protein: CASSQDTKTTQYF

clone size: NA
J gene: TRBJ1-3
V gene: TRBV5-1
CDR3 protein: CASSSDTRSGNTIYF

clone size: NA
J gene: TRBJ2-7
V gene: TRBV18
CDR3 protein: CASSPLQGGDQYF

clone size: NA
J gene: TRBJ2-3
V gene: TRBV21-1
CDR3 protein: CASSKRGVSTDTQYF

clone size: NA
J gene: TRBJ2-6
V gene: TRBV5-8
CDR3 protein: CASSPPSGANVLTF

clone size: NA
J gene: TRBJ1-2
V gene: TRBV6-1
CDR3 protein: CASSEEGLPYGYTF

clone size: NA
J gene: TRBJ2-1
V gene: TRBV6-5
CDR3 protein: CASSYLGAGVPNEQFF

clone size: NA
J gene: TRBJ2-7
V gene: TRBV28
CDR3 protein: CASTSGVPRSYEQYF

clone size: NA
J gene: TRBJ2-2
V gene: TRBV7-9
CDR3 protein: CASRTTGELFF

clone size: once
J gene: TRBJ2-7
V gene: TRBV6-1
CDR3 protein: CASTRGYEQYF

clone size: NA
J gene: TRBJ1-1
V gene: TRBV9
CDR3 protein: CASSPKGRPMNTEAFF

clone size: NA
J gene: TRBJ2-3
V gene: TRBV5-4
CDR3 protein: CASSTDPAGYTDTQYF

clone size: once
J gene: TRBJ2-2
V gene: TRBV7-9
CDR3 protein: CASSLYRVALFF

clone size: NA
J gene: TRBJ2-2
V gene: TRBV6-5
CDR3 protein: CASTSLAGNPGELFF

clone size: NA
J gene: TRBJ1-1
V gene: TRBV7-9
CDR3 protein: CASSLAGRYNEAFF

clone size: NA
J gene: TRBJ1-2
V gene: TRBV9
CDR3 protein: CASSATGRGLLDYGYTF

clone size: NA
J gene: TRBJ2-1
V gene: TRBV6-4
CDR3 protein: CASSELGQLGSYNEQFF

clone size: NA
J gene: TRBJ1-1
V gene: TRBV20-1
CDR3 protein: CSATYTEAFF

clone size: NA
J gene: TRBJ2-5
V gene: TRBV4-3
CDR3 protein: CASSQGVEETQYF

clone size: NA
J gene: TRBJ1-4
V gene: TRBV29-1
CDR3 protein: CSGGQEVVGEKLFF

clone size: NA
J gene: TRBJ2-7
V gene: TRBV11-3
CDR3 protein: CASSLTALSYEQYF

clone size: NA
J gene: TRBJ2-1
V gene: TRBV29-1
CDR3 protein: CSGHTTYNEQFF

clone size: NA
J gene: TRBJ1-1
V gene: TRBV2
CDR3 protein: CASRTGGADTEAFF

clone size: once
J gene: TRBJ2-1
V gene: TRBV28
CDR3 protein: CASKEGLAGLNEQFF

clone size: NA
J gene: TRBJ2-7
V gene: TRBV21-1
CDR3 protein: CASSLLLWGVSGNPEQYF

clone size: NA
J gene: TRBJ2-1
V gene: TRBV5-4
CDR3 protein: CATEFRDRGRIEQFF

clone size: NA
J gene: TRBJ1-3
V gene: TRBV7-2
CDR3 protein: CASSLVDRSPGNTIYF

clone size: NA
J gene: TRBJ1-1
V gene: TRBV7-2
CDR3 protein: CASSLDYTEAFF

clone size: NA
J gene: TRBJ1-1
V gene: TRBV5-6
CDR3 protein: CASSLMAGTGDSTEAFF

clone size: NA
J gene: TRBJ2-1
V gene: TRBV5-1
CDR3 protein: CASSFALAGPYNEQFF

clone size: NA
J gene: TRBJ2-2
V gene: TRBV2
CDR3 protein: CASRGVGGTGELFF

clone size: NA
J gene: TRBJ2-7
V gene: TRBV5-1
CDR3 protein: CASRQSGGRDSFYEQYF